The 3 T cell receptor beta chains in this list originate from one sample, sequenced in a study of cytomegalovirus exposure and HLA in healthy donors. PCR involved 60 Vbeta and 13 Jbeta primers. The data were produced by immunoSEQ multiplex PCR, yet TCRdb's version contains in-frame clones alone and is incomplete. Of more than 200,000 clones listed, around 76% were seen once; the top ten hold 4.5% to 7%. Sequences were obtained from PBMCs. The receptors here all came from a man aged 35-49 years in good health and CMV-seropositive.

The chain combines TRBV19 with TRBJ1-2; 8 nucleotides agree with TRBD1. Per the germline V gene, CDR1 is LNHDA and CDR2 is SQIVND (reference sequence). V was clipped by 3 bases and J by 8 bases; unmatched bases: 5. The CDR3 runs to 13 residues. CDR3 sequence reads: CASSIDRGGGYTF. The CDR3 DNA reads TGTGCCAGTAGTATCGACAGGGGTGGAGGCTACACCTTC.

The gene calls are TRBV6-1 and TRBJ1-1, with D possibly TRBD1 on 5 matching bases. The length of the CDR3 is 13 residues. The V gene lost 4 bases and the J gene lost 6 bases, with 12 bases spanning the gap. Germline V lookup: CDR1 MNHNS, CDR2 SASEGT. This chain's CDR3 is CASSGGVEAEAFF. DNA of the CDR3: TGTGCCAGCAGTGGGGGGGTGGAAGCTGAAGCTTTCTTT.

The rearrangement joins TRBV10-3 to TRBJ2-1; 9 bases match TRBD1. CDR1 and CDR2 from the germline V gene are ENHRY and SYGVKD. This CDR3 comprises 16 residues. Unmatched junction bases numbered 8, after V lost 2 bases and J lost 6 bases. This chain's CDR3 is CAISEPGTGLGNEQFF. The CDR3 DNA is TGTGCCATCAGTGAGCCAGGGACAGGGTTAGGCAATGAGCAGTTCTTC.